Listed here are 3 T cell receptor beta chains from one sample, sequenced in a study of PD-1 blockade in classical Hodgkin lymphoma (dated by TCRdb to the early 2020s). The time point tag for this specimen amounts to: cycle 1 day 1 (C1D1), immediately before nivolumab initiation. All trial patients had relapsed after autologous stem cell transplantation, with cohorts A, B and C differing in prior brentuximab vedotin exposure. Preparation of the library involved the immunoSEQ multiplex PCR assay. TCRdb took over this immuneACCESS table, retaining in-frame rearrangements with V and J assigned. Such tables are incomplete; in checked studies, under half of the missing clones stem from an unresolved V gene, and the remainder is unexplained. Present in this sample are 20,000 to 30,000 clones, around 63% of which were seen just once. The top ten clones comprise approximately 3.5% of the sample. The sample was peripheral blood mononuclear cells (PBMCs), taken at baseline. The receptor set was obtained from a human donor with classical Hodgkin lymphoma.

Only a few counts were recorded for this clone. The rearrangement links TRBV5-4 to TRBJ1-2; D gene unclear. The germline V gene has CDR1 SGHNT and CDR2 YYREEE (reference sequence). The CDR3 totals 14 residues. V was clipped by 0 bases and J by 0 bases, with 6 bases between them. The CDR3 is CASSLGRTNYGYTF. CDR3 nucleotide sequence: TGTGCCAGCAGCTTGGGCAGGACTAACTATGGCTACACCTTC.

By share, this clone counts as medium-sized. V usage is TRBV7-9 and J usage is TRBJ2-1; D is possibly TRBD1 (6 bases). Germline CDR1 reads SEHNR; CDR2 reads FQNEAQ (reference sequence). The ends were cut back, 5 bases at V and 10 bases at J, with 12 bases in the middle. There are 12 residues in the CDR3. CDR3 sequence (DNA): TGTGCCAGCAGCCGAGGTGGGGGCGAGCAGTTCTTC. Its translation: CASSRGGGEQFF. The full variable domain, its missing parts supplied by reference TRBV7-9 and TRBJ2-1, is DTGVSQNPRHKITKRGQNVTFRCDPISEHNRLYWYRQTLGQGPEFLTYFQNEAQLEKSRLLSDRFSAERPKGSFSTLEIQRTEQGDSAMYLCASSRGGGEQFFGPGTRLTVL.

The CDR3 sequence: CASRDPPGRLFF. The CDR3 region has the DNA TGTGCCAGCAGGGACCCTCCCGGAAGGCTGTTTTTT. The rearrangement uses TRBV2 and TRBJ1-4; D remains unclear. Trimming shortened V by 6 bases and J by 14 bases, and 16 bases separated the two germline ends. Germline lookup yields CDR1 SNHLY and CDR2 FYNNEI. This CDR3 contains 12 residues.